This TCR beta chain was obtained from a study of cytomegalovirus exposure and HLA in healthy donors. Study context: A preliminary data release comprised tens of millions of unique TCRs obtained from HLA-typed donors.

PCR was performed using 60 Vbeta and 13 Jbeta primers. Sequenced by immunoSEQ multiplex PCR; TCRdb stores in-frame clones only, minus some. Of tens of thousands of clones in the sample, around 80% were seen once. Per germline, CDR1 SGHTA and CDR2 FQGNSA. The CDR3 is 17 residues long. V shed 1 base and J 5 bases; nucleotides not matched to a gene: 6. This clone has a handful of counts. Its antigen is as yet unknown. Study observations and caveats: Many donors carried some public TCRs, although rarity characterized most TCR sequences.

Sequencing used PBMCs. This chain connects TRBV7-2 to TRBJ2-2; the match to TRBD2 covers 11 bases. The clonotype comes from a middle-aged man in good health and CMV-seropositive. CDR3: CASSLGLAGGRTGELFF. Written as DNA, the CDR3 is TGTGCCAGCAGCTTAGGCCTAGCGGGAGGTCGGACCGGGGAGCTGTTTTTT.